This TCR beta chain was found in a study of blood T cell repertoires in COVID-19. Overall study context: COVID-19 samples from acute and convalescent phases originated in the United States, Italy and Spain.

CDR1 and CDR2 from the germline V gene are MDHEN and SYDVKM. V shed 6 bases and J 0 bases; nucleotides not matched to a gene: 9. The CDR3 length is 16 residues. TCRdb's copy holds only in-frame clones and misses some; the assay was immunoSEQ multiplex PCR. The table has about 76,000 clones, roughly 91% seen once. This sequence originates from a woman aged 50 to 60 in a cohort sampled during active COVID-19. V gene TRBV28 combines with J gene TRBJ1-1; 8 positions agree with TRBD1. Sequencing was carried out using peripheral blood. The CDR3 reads CASSRDRPPLNTEAFF. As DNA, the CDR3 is TGTGCCAGCAGCAGGGACAGGCCTCCTCTGAACACTGAAGCTTTCTTT. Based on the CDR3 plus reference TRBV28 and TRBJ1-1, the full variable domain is DVKVTQSSRYLVKRTGEKVFLECVQDMDHENMFWYRQDPGLGLRLIYFSYDVKMKEKGDIPEGYSVSREKKERFSLILESASTNQTSMYLCASSRDRPPLNTEAFFGQGTRLTVV.